A selection of T cell receptor beta chains follows, all from one sample in a study of T cells after yellow fever vaccination. TCRdb re-derived calls from the 5' RACE reads in MiXCR, one entry per CDR3 protein. The sample yields some 54,000 distinct CDR3 sequences, 5% to 8.5% seen once. This sample comprised CD8+ T cells not binding an NS4B(214-222) dextramer, sorted from PBMCs, obtained about 41 days after the first yellow fever vaccination. The receptors were sampled from a young man who received the YFV17D yellow fever vaccine. CDR3s include the opening cysteine and the closing phenylalanine or tryptophan. D genes are given only for firm matches. Expanded clones are given a class, and other clones once, few, many or no size at all.

v_call	j_call	d_call	clone_size	cdr3_aa	cdr3_nt
TRBV5-4	TRBJ2-5	.	few	CASSLSTEQETQYF	TGTGCCAGCAGCTTGAGCACGGAACAAGAGACCCAGTACTTC
TRBV11-2	TRBJ2-1	.	.	CASSLESLSPYYNEQFF	TGTGCCAGCAGCTTAGAATCCCTTTCCCCTTACTACAATGAGCAGTTCTTC
TRBV19	TRBJ2-5	.	.	CASSIGQETQYF	TGTGCCAGTAGTATAGGGCAAGAGACCCAGTACTTC
TRBV6-2/TRBV6-3	TRBJ1-2	.	many	CASSYSGGVGGYTF	TGTGCCAGCAGTTACTCCGGAGGGGTCGGTGGCTACACCTTC
TRBV27	TRBJ1-6	.	few	CASSFGMNSPLHF	TGTGCCAGCAGTTTCGGGATGAATTCACCCCTCCACTTT
TRBV5-1	TRBJ1-1	.	few	CASSSAENTEAFF	TGCGCCAGCAGCTCGGCAGAGAACACTGAAGCTTTCTTT
TRBV11-2	TRBJ2-3	TRBD2	few	CASSLTSEQYF	TGTGCCAGCAGCTTGACTAGCGAGCAGTATTTT
TRBV7-9	TRBJ2-5	.	few	CASSRREGEDQETQYF	TGTGCCAGCAGCCGTCGAGAGGGAGAGGACCAAGAGACCCAGTACTTC
TRBV7-2	TRBJ2-7	TRBD2	many	CASTPGLAPSYEQYF	TGTGCCAGCACCCCAGGACTAGCACCCTCCTACGAGCAGTACTTC
TRBV7-3	TRBJ2-3	.	many	CASSKGSGGGTDTQYF	TGTGCCAGCAGCAAAGGGAGTGGCGGGGGCACAGATACGCAGTATTTT
TRBV7-8	TRBJ2-1	.	.	CASYPRGDNEQFF	TGTGCCAGCTACCCCCGAGGAGACAATGAGCAGTTCTTC
TRBV4-1	TRBJ2-1	.	.	CASSQEGRQNEQFF	TGCGCCAGCAGCCAAGAGGGGCGCCAAAATGAGCAGTTCTTC
TRBV9	TRBJ1-1	TRBD1	many	CASSLTGVRTEAFF	TGTGCCAGCAGCCTTACAGGGGTTCGCACTGAAGCTTTCTTT
TRBV7-6	TRBJ1-4	.	.	CASSPGTGNEKLFF	TGTGCCAGCAGCCCCGGGACGGGTAATGAAAAACTGTTTTTT
TRBV6-2/TRBV6-3	TRBJ2-5	.	few	CASTPHSWGSQETQYF	TGTGCCAGCACCCCGCACTCCTGGGGATCGCAAGAGACCCAGTACTTC
TRBV6-2/TRBV6-3	TRBJ2-3	.	many	CASSLTSTDTQYF	TGTGCCAGCAGTTTGACTAGCACAGATACGCAGTATTTT
TRBV4-3	TRBJ2-1	TRBD2	few	CASSPSGGQYNEQFF	TGCGCCAGCAGCCCGAGCGGGGGACAATACAATGAGCAGTTCTTC
TRBV6-1	TRBJ2-1	TRBD1	few	CASGDRESSYNEQFF	TGTGCCAGCGGGGACAGGGAGAGCTCCTACAATGAGCAGTTCTTC
TRBV15	TRBJ1-1	.	few	CATSRSVLVGNTEAFF	TGTGCCACCAGCAGGTCGGTTTTGGTGGGGAACACTGAAGCTTTCTTT
TRBV11-2	TRBJ2-1	TRBD1	few	CASSYGQGAYNEQFF	TGTGCCAGCAGTTATGGACAGGGAGCCTACAATGAGCAGTTCTTC
TRBV20-1	TRBJ2-5	TRBD2	many	CSSLSRGGTQYF	TGCAGTTCGCTCTCTCGGGGGGGGACCCAGTACTTC
TRBV5-1	TRBJ2-1	.	few	CASTPPGSSYNEQFF	TGCGCCAGCACCCCCCCGGGGAGCTCCTACAATGAGCAGTTCTTC
TRBV28	TRBJ1-5	.	many	CASSLDRSYQPQHF	TGTGCCAGCAGTCTTGACAGATCCTATCAGCCCCAGCATTTT
TRBV4-1	TRBJ2-2	.	few	CASSQERYGANTGELFF	TGCGCCAGCAGCCAAGAACGGTATGGGGCTAACACCGGGGAGCTGTTTTTT
TRBV7-9	TRBJ2-1	.	many	CASSLANNEQFF	TGTGCCAGCAGCTTAGCTAACAATGAGCAGTTCTTC
TRBV27	TRBJ2-7	TRBD1	.	CASMDRNSYEQYF	TGTGCCAGTATGGACAGGAATTCCTACGAGCAGTACTTC
TRBV2	TRBJ2-7	.	many	CASKDRASLSPDYYEQYF	TGTGCCAGCAAGGATAGGGCGAGCCTAAGTCCTGACTACTACGAGCAGTACTTC
TRBV7-3	TRBJ2-2	TRBD2	many	CASAWEGGASNTGELFF	TGTGCCAGCGCATGGGAGGGAGGGGCTTCGAACACCGGGGAGCTGTTTTTT
TRBV29-1	TRBJ1-2	.	many	CSVDRGYGYTF	TGCAGCGTTGACAGGGGCTATGGCTACACCTTC
TRBV11-2	TRBJ1-5	.	few	CASSFGAGSNQPQHF	TGTGCCAGCAGCTTTGGGGCGGGTTCCAATCAGCCCCAGCATTTT
TRBV11-1	TRBJ2-1	TRBD2	few	CASRFSGGSYNEQFF	TGTGCCAGCAGGTTTAGCGGGGGTTCCTACAATGAGCAGTTCTTC
TRBV7-9	TRBJ2-7	.	.	CASSFAGYEQYF	TGTGCCAGCAGCTTTGCGGGGTACGAGCAGTACTTC
TRBV11-2	TRBJ2-6	.	.	CASSSHNSGANVLTF	TGTGCCAGCAGCTCCCACAACTCTGGGGCCAACGTCCTGACTTTC
TRBV29-1	TRBJ2-1	.	many	CSVGILANEQFF	TGCAGCGTTGGTATCCTAGCGAATGAGCAGTTCTTC
TRBV7-2	TRBJ1-6	.	few	CASSLNGGTGSPLHF	TGTGCCAGCAGCCTCAATGGGGGGACCGGTTCACCCCTCCACTTT
TRBV29-1	TRBJ2-4	.	many	CSVIKYKNIQYF	TGCAGCGTCATAAAGTATAAAAACATTCAGTACTTC
TRBV4-1	TRBJ2-7	.	.	CASSFYSGKAYEQYF	TGCGCCAGCAGCTTCTATAGCGGTAAAGCCTACGAGCAGTACTTC